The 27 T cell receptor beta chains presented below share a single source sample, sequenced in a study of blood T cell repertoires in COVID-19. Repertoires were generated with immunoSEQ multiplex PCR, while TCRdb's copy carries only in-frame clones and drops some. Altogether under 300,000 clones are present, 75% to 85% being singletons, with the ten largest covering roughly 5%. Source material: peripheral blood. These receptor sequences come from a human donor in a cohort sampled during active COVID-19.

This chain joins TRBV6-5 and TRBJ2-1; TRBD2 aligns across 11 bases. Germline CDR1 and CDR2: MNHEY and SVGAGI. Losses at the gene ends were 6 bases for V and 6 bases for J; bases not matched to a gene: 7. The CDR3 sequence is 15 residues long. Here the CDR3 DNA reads TGTGCCAGCAGACCGACTAGCGGGGCCCCCAATGAGCAGTTCTTC. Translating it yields CASRPTSGAPNEQFF.

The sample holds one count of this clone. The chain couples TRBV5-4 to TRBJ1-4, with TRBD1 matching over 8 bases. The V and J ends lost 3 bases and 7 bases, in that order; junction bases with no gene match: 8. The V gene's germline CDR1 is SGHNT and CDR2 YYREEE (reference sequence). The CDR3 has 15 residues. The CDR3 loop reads CASSSAQGAAEKLFF. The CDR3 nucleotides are TGTGCCAGCAGCTCGGCGCAGGGGGCAGCTGAAAAACTGTTTTTT.

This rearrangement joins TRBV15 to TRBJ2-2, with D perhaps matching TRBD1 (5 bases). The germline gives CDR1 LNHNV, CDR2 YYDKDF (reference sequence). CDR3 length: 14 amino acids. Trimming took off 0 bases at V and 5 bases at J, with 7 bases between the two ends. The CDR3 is CATSRDRGTGELFF. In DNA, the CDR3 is TGTGCCACCAGCAGAGATAGGGGAACCGGGGAGCTGTTTTTT.

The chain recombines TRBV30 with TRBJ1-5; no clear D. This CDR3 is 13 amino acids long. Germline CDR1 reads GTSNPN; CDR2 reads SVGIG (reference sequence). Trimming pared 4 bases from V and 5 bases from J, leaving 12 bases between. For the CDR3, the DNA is TGTGCCTGGACGGCGGGAGATTATCAGCCCCAGCATTTT. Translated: CAWTAGDYQPQHF. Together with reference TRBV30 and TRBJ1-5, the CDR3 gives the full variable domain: SQTIHQWPATLVQPVGSPLSLECTVEGTSNPNLYWYRQAAGRGLQLLFYSVGIGQISSEVPQNLSASRPQDRQFILSSKKLLLSDSGFYLCAWTAGDYQPQHFGDGTRLSIL.

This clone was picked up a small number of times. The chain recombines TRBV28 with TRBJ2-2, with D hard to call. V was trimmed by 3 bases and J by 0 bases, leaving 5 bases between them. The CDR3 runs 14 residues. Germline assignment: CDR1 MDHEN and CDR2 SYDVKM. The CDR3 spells CASSFLANTGELFF. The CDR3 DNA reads TGTGCCAGCAGTTTTCTTGCGAACACCGGGGAGCTGTTTTTT. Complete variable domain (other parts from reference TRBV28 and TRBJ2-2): DVKVTQSSRYLVKRTGEKVFLECVQDMDHENMFWYRQDPGLGLRLIYFSYDVKMKEKGDIPEGYSVSREKKERFSLILESASTNQTSMYLCASSFLANTGELFFGEGSRLTVL.

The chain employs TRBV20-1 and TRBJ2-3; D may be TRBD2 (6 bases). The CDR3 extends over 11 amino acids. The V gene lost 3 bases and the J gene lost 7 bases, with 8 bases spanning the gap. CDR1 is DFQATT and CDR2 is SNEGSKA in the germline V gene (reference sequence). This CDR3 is CSARRDYTQYF. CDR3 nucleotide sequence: TGCAGTGCTAGGCGGGACTATACGCAGTATTTT.

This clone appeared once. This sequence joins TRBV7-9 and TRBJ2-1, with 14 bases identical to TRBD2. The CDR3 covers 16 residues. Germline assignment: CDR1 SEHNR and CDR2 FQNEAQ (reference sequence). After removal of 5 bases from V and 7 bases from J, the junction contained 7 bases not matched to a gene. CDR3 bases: TGTGCCAGCAGCCTACCGGGACTAGCGGGAGTTAATGAGCAGTTCTTC. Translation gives CASSLPGLAGVNEQFF. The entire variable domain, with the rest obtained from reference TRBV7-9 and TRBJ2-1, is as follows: DTGVSQNPRHKITKRGQNVTFRCDPISEHNRLYWYRQTLGQGPEFLTYFQNEAQLEKSRLLSDRFSAERPKGSFSTLEIQRTEQGDSAMYLCASSLPGLAGVNEQFFGPGTRLTVL.

The CDR3 sequence is CASSEAVRVTQYF. DNA of the CDR3: TGTGCCAGCAGTGAAGCCGTGCGGGTGACCCAGTACTTC. The J gene is TRBJ2-5, the V gene TRBV6-1, with TRBD2 as a possible D gene (5 bases). CDR3 length: 13 residues. V lost 0 bases and J lost 7, with 9 bases in between. Germline V lookup: CDR1 MNHNS, CDR2 SASEGT.

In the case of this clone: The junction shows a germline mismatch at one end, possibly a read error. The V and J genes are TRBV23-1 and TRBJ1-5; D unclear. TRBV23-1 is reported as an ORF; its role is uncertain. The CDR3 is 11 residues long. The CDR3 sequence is CASSLNRPQHF. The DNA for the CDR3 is TGCGCCAGCAGTCTTAATCGGCCCCAGCATTTT.

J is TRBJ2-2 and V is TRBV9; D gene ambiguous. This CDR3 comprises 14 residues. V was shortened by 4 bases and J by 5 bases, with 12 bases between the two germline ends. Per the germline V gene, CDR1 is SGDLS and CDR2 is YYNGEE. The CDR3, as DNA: TGTGCCAGCAGCTTCCGACCCGGGACCGGGGAGCTGTTTTTT. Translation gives CASSFRPGTGELFF.

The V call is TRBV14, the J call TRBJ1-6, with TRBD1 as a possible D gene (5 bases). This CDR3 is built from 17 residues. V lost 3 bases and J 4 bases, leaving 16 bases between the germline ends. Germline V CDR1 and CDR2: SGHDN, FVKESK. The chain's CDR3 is CASSQEGFDPYNSPLHF. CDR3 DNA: TGTGCCAGCAGCCAGGAGGGGTTCGATCCTTATAATTCACCCCTCCACTTT.

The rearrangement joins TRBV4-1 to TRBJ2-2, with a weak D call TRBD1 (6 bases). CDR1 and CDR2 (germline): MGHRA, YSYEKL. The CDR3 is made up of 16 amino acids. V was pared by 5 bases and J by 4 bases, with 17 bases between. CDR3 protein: CASSVHRVGTTGELFF. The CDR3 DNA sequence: TGCGCCAGCAGCGTCCACAGGGTAGGAACCACCGGGGAGCTGTTTTTT.

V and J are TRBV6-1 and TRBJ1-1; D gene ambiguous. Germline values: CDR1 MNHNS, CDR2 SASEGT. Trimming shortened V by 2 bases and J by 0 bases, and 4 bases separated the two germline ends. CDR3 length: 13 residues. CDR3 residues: CASSEPVNTEAFF. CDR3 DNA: TGTGCCAGCAGTGAACCAGTGAACACTGAAGCTTTCTTT.

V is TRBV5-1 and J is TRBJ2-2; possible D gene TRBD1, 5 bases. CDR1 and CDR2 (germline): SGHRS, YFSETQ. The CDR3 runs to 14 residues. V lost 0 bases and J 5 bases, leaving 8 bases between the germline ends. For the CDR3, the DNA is TGCGCCAGCAGCTTGGGACAGCCGACCGGGGAGCTGTTTTTT. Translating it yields CASSLGQPTGELFF.

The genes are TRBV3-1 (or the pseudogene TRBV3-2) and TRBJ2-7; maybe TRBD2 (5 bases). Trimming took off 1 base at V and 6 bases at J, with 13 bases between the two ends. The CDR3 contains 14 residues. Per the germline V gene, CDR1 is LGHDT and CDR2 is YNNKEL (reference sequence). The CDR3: CASSQVTNRGEQYF. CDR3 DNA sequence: TGTGCCAGCAGCCAAGTTACAAATCGGGGCGAGCAGTACTTC.

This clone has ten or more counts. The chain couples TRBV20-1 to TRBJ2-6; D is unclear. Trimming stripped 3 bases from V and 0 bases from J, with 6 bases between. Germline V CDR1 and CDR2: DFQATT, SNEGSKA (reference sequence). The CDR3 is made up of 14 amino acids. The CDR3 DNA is TGCAGTGCTAGTCCCGGCTCTGGGGCCAACGTCCTGACTTTC. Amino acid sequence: CSASPGSGANVLTF.

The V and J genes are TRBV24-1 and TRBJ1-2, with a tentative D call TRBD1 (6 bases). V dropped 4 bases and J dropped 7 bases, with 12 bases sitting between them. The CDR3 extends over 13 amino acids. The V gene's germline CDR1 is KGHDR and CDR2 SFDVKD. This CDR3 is CATSERQESGYTF. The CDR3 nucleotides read TGTGCCACCAGTGAACGACAGGAGAGTGGCTACACCTTC.

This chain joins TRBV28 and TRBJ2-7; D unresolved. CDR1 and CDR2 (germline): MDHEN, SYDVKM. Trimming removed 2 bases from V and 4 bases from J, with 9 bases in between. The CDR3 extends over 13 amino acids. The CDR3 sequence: CASSLTQRYEQYF. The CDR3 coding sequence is TGTGCCAGCAGTTTAACCCAGAGGTACGAGCAGTACTTC.

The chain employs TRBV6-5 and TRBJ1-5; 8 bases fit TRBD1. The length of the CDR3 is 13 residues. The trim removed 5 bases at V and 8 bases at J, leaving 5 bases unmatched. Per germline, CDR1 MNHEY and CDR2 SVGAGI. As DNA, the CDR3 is TGTGCCAGCAGTCCCGGACAGGGCAAGCCCCAGCATTTT. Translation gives CASSPGQGKPQHF.

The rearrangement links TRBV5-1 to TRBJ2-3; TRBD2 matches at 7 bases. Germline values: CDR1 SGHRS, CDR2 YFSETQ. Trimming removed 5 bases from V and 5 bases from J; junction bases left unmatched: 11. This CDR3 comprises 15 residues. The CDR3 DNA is TGCGCCAGCAGGGAGCGGGGTGCCTTAGAAGATACGCAGTATTTT. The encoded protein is CASRERGALEDTQYF.

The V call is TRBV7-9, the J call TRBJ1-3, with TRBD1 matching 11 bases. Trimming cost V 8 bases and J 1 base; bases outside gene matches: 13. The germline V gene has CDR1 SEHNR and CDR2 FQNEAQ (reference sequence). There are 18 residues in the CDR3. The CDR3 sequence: CASSHWTGGIPSGNTIYF. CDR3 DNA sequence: TGTGCCAGCTCCCACTGGACAGGGGGCATACCTTCTGGAAACACCATATATTTT.

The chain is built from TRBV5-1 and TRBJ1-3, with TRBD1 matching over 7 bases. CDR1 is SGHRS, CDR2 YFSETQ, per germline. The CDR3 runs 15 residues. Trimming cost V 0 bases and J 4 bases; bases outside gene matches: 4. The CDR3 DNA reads TGCGCCAGCAGCTTGGGTCTGGGACAGGGAAACACCATATATTTT. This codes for CASSLGLGQGNTIYF.

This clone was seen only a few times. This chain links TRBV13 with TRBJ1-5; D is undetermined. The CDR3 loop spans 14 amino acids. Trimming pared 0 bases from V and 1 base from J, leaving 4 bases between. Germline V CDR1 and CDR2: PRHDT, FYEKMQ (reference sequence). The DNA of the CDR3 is TGTGCCAGCAGCTTAGGGCGGAGCAATCAGCCCCAGCATTTT. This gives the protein CASSLGRSNQPQHF.

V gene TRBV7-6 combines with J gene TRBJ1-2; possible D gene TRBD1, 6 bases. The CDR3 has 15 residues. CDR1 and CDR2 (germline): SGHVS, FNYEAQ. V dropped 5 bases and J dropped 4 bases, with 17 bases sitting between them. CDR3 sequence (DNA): TGTGCCAGCAGCCGTGACCTGGGGGCAAGCTATGGCTACACCTTC. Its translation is CASSRDLGASYGYTF.

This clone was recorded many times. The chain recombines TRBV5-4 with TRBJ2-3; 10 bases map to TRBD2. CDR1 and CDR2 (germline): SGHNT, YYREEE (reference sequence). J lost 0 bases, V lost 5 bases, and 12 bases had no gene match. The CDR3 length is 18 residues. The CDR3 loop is CASSGAGGAVTSTDTQYF. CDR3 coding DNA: TGTGCCAGCAGTGGAGCGGGGGGGGCTGTAACTAGCACAGATACGCAGTATTTT.

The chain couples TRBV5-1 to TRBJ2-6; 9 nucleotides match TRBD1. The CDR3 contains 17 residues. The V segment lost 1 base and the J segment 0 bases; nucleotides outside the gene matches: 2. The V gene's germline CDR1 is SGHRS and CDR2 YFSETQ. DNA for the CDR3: TGCGCCAGCAGCTTGTGGGACAGGGCCTCTGGGGCCAACGTCCTGACTTTC. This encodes CASSLWDRASGANVLTF. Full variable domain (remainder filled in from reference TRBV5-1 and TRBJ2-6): KAGVTQTPRYLIKTRGQQVTLSCSPISGHRSVSWYQQTPGQGLQFLFEYFSETQRNKGNFPGRFSGRQFSNSRSEMNVSTLELGDSALYLCASSLWDRASGANVLTFGAGSRLTVL.

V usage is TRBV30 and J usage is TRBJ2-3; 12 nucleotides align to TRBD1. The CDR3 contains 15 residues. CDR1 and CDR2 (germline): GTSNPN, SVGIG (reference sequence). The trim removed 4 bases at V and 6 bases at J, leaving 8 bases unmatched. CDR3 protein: CAWTGTGGPGDTQYF. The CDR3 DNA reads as TGTGCCTGGACCGGGACAGGGGGCCCAGGGGATACGCAGTATTTT.